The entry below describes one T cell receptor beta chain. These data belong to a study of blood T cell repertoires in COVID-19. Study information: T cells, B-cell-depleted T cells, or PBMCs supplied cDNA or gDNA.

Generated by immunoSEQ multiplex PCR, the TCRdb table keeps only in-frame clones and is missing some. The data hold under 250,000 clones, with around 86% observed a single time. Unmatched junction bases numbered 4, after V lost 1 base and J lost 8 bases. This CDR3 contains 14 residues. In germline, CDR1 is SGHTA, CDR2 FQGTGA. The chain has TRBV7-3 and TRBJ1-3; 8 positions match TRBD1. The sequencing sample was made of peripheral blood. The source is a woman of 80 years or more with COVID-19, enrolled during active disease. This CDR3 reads CASSLMGTGDTIYF. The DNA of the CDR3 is TGTGCCAGCAGCTTAATGGGGACAGGCGACACCATATATTTT.